Each of the 28 T cell receptor beta chains below was sequenced from the same sample in a study of CD8+CD57+ T cells in acquired aplastic anemia. Both TCR beta VDJ combination and CDR3 sequence profiling were carried out. Genomic DNA was the template for this profiling. TCRdb re-analysed the reads in MiXCR, keeping a single row per CDR3 protein. The table lists more than 150,000 distinct CDR3 sequences, under 70% of them singletons. The material sequenced was sorted CD4+, CD8+, or CD8+CD57+ T cells (not recorded which) from PBMCs. All receptors come from a human donor with severe aplastic anemia or a healthy control (not recorded which).

J is TRBJ2-3 and V is TRBV11-2, with D tentatively TRBD1 (5 bases). Germline values: CDR1 SGHAT, CDR2 FQNNGV. This CDR3 has 15 residues. The ends were cut back, 0 bases at V and 3 bases at J, with 10 bases in the middle. CDR3 loop: CASSLEAQGTDTQYF. The CDR3 DNA follows: TGTGCCAGCAGCTTAGAAGCTCAGGGAACAGATACGCAGTATTTT.

The chain is built from TRBV5-1 and TRBJ1-1; maybe TRBD1 (5 bases). Germline V gene lookup returns CDR1 SGHRS and CDR2 YFSETQ. The CDR3 totals 13 residues. V was shortened by 3 bases and J by 1 base, with 7 bases between the two germline ends. The CDR3 here is CASSSQENTEAFF. The CDR3 region has the DNA TGCGCCAGCAGCTCACAGGAGAACACTGAAGCTTTCTTT.

In its sample, this clonotype was seen many times. The rearrangement uses TRBV6-1 and TRBJ1-2, with a tentative D call TRBD1 (6 bases). Per the germline V gene, CDR1 is MNHNS and CDR2 is SASEGT. V was clipped by 3 bases and J by 5 bases, with 10 bases between them. The CDR3 runs to 13 residues. The CDR3 sequence is CASSEGAGYGYTF. The CDR3 nucleotides read TGTGCCAGCAGTGAGGGGGCAGGGTATGGCTACACCTTC.

This chain links TRBV10-3 with TRBJ1-4, with 10 bases matching TRBD1. Trimming took 7 bases from V and 1 from J; bases not matched to a gene: 6. This CDR3 spans 16 amino acids. Germline values: CDR1 ENHRY, CDR2 SYGVKD. The CDR3 DNA reads TGTGCCATCAAATTGGACAGGGGGGTAACTAATGAAAAACTGTTTTTT. This encodes CAIKLDRGVTNEKLFF.

This sequence joins TRBV7-9 and TRBJ1-3, with no clear D. With 6 bases removed from V and 0 bases from J, the gap between germline ends came to 9 bases. The CDR3 sequence is 14 residues long. Per the germline V gene, CDR1 is SEHNR and CDR2 is FQNEAQ (reference sequence). The CDR3 DNA is TGTGCCAGCAGTCCCGAGGTCTCTGGAAACACCATATATTTT. Translating it yields CASSPEVSGNTIYF.

In its sample, this clonotype was seen many times. The chain uses TRBV6-2 or TRBV6-3 and TRBJ2-7; the D call may be TRBD1 or TRBD2 (5 bases each). Germline V gene data show CDR1 as MNHEY and CDR2 as SVGEGT. V was cut by 6 bases and J by 7 bases, with 19 bases left in between. The CDR3 loop spans 14 amino acids. For the CDR3, the DNA is TGTGCCAGCAGCTCTTCGGGACCCCGGGGTGAGCAGTACTTC. As protein: CASSSSGPRGEQYF.

Regarding this clonotype: The junction and the germline gene differ at one end; a read error may be behind it. The CDR3 coding sequence is TGTGCCAGCAGCTTAGGCGGGACTAGCGGGGGGAGCTCCTACAATGAGCAGCTCTTC. Protein: CASSLGGTSGGSSYNEQLF. V gene TRBV7-9 combines with J gene TRBJ2-1, with TRBD2 matching over 15 bases. Germline CDR1 is SEHNR and CDR2 is FQNEAQ (reference sequence). This CDR3 has 19 residues.

CDR3 sequence (DNA): TGCAGCGTCCCGGGAGCTTTCTTT. It codes for CSVPGAFF. This chain joins TRBV29-1 and TRBJ1-1; no firm D call. The germline V and J ends were trimmed by 6 bases and 10 bases, with 6 bases remaining between them. The germline gives CDR1 SQVTM, CDR2 ANQGSEA. This CDR3 has 8 amino acids.

The chain recombines TRBV20-1 with TRBJ1-1; TRBD1 is a possible D gene (6 bases). Trimming shortened V by 0 bases and J by 9 bases, and 17 bases separated the two germline ends. This CDR3 is 14 amino acids long. Germline CDR1 and CDR2: DFQATT and SNEGSKA (reference sequence). The CDR3 here is CSAREITGMVQAFF. The DNA of the CDR3 is TGCAGTGCTAGAGAAATAACAGGGATGGTCCAAGCTTTCTTT.

The chain links TRBV5-1 to TRBJ2-1; tentatively, D is TRBD1 (6 bases). The V end lost 3 bases, the J end lost 5 bases, and 12 bases lay between the germline ends. There are 14 residues in the CDR3. Germline CDR1 and CDR2: SGHRS and YFSETQ. CDR3 residues: CASSSQGPNNEQFF. Written as DNA, the CDR3 is TGCGCCAGCAGCTCACAGGGTCCGAACAATGAGCAGTTCTTC.

This chain links TRBV15 with TRBJ1-4; 7 bases map to TRBD1. Germline V gene sequence: CDR1 LNHNV, CDR2 YYDKDF (reference sequence). The ends lost 0 bases at V and 8 bases at J; junction bases unmatched: 9. This CDR3 spans 16 amino acids. Written as DNA, the CDR3 is TGTGCCACCAGCAGAGAACAGGGGTCTGGACGCGAAAAACTGTTTTTT. Its translation: CATSREQGSGREKLFF.

This clonotype was observed a single time. The rearrangement links TRBV5-1 to TRBJ1-2; 10 bases agree with TRBD1. CDR3 length: 16 residues. The V gene end was trimmed by 4 bases and the J gene end by 4 bases; junction bases not matched to a gene: 10. Germline-derived CDR1 and CDR2 are SGHRS and YFSETQ. The CDR3 nucleotides read TGCGCCAGCAGCACCGGCCGGGACAGGGGAGCCTATGGCTACACCTTC. This codes for CASSTGRDRGAYGYTF.

Ten or more counts support this clonotype. The V and J genes are TRBV11-2 and TRBJ2-7; D is ambiguous. V shed 4 bases and J shed 3 bases, with 7 bases lying between them. Germline V gives CDR1 SGHAT, CDR2 FQNNGV. This CDR3 has 12 residues. The CDR3 protein is CASSSLDYEQYF. The CDR3 bases are TGTGCCAGCAGCTCTCTAGACTACGAGCAGTACTTC. Full variable domain (outside the CDR3, taken from reference TRBV11-2 and TRBJ2-7): EAGVAQSPRYKIIEKRQSVAFWCNPISGHATLYWYQQILGQGPKLLIQFQNNGVVDDSQLPKDRFSAERLKGVDSTLKIQPAKLEDSAVYLCASSSLDYEQYFGPGTRLTVT.

The chain carries TRBV27 and TRBJ1-4, with no clear D. This CDR3 spans 13 amino acids. The V gene's germline CDR1 is MNHEY and CDR2 SMNVEV (reference sequence). The V and J ends lost 6 bases and 3 bases respectively, with 8 bases between them. In DNA form, the CDR3 reads TGTGCCAGCAGCACCAGCCCTAATGAAAAACTGTTTTTT. Its protein is CASSTSPNEKLFF. Based on the CDR3 plus reference TRBV27 and TRBJ1-4, the full variable domain is EAQVTQNPRYLITVTGKKLTVTCSQNMNHEYMSWYRQDPGLGLRQIYYSMNVEVTDKGDVPEGYKVSRKEKRNFPLILESPSPNQTSLYFCASSTSPNEKLFFGSGTQLSVL.

This clonotype appeared once. The chain has TRBV15 and TRBJ2-1, with a tentative D call TRBD2 (6 bases). The ends were cut back, 5 bases at V and 7 bases at J, with 15 bases in the middle. CDR1 and CDR2 (germline): LNHNV, YYDKDF (reference sequence). This CDR3 has 14 residues. The CDR3, as DNA: TGTGCCACCAGCGACTTGGGACTCTTTAATGAGCAGTTCTTC. Protein sequence: CATSDLGLFNEQFF.

This chain uses TRBV20-1 with TRBJ2-7; TRBD2 aligns across 11 bases. Germline CDR1 is DFQATT and CDR2 is SNEGSKA (reference sequence). The CDR3 is 15 amino acids. V lost 6 bases, J lost 3 bases, and 10 bases stayed unmatched. This CDR3 reads CSAENRLAGIYEQYF. CDR3 DNA: TGCAGTGCCGAAAACCGACTAGCGGGAATCTACGAGCAGTACTTC.

CDR3 nucleotide sequence: TGTGCCAGCAGCCCCTCGGGCGGGAGCATGTTCGAGCAGTACTTC. Translating gives CASSPSGGSMFEQYF. This chain uses TRBV7-3 with TRBJ2-7; 7 positions match TRBD2. Germline V gene sequence: CDR1 SGHTA, CDR2 FQGTGA. V was pared by 5 bases and J by 6 bases, with 13 bases of the junction left unmatched. The CDR3 length is 15 residues.

The rearrangement links TRBV7-9 to TRBJ2-5; weak D call: TRBD2 (7 bases). Trimming stripped 3 bases from V and 5 bases from J, with 13 bases between. The CDR3 runs 14 residues. Germline loops: CDR1 SEHNR, CDR2 FQNEAQ (reference sequence). The CDR3 loop reads CASSFPGGGETQYF. CDR3 bases: TGTGCCAGCAGCTTCCCGGGGGGCGGGGAGACCCAGTACTTC.

CDR3: CASSDLAGEYNEQFF. Written as DNA, the CDR3 is TGTGCCAGTAGCGACCTAGCGGGGGAATACAATGAGCAGTTCTTC. V usage is TRBV19 and J usage is TRBJ2-1; 10 nucleotides align to TRBD2. This CDR3 region has 15 residues. V was pared by 6 bases and J by 4 bases, with 6 bases of the junction left unmatched. The germline CDR1 and CDR2 sequences are LNHDA and SQIVND (reference sequence).

This clonotype was detected many times. The CDR3 protein is CASSQEGMGEAFF. For the CDR3, the DNA is TGCGCCAGCAGCCAAGAAGGGATGGGTGAAGCTTTCTTT. This chain joins TRBV4-3 and TRBJ1-1; D unclear. Trimming cost V 0 bases and J 7 bases, with 9 bases left between them. Germline assignment: CDR1 LGHNA and CDR2 YSLEER. This CDR3 contains 13 residues.

This clonotype has a count of ten or more. This rearrangement joins TRBV7-9 to TRBJ2-3; D is uncertain. The germline V gene has CDR1 SEHNR and CDR2 FQNEAQ (reference sequence). Deletions cut 3 bases from V and 6 bases from J, with 10 bases between. This CDR3 region has 13 residues. CDR3: CASSLGGADTQYF. The CDR3 DNA is TGTGCCAGCAGCTTGGGTGGCGCGGATACGCAGTATTTT.

V is TRBV15 and J is TRBJ1-2; no reliable D call. V lost 0 bases to trimming and J lost 1 base, with 6 bases between them. Germline V CDR1 and CDR2: LNHNV, YYDKDF (reference sequence). The CDR3 has 14 residues. CDR3 region: CATSRDLHNYGYTF. CDR3 coding DNA: TGTGCCACCAGCAGAGATCTTCATAACTATGGCTACACCTTC. Variable domain in full (rest from reference TRBV15 and TRBJ1-2): DAMVIQNPRYQVTQFGKPVTLSCSQTLNHNVMYWYQQKSSQAPKLLFHYYDKDFNNEADTPDNFQSRRPNTSFCFLDIRSPGLGDTAMYLCATSRDLHNYGYTFGSGTRLTVV.

This clonotype was recorded at least ten times. CDR3 sequence: CASSLTGVSASTDTQYF. The CDR3 DNA reads TGTGCCAGCAGCTTGACCGGGGTCAGCGCTAGCACAGATACGCAGTATTTT. The rearrangement joins TRBV11-2 to TRBJ2-3; possibly TRBD2 for D (5 bases). The CDR3 runs to 17 residues. Germline CDR1 and CDR2: SGHAT and FQNNGV. V lost 3 bases to trimming and J lost 0 bases, with 16 bases between them.

The chain links TRBV10-3 to TRBJ2-2, with 7 nucleotides matching TRBD1. The CDR3 totals 15 residues. Germline V CDR1 and CDR2: ENHRY, SYGVKD. Trimming took 0 bases from V and 3 from J; bases not matched to a gene: 1. In DNA, the CDR3 is TGTGCCATCAGTGAGTCCGGGACAGACACCGGGGAGCTGTTTTTT. Translated, it gives CAISESGTDTGELFF.

CDR3 in DNA: TGCGCCAGCAGCCTGGTGGGGACAGACTACGTGGAGCAGTACTTC. Translation gives CASSLVGTDYVEQYF. The genes are TRBV5-1 and TRBJ2-7, with 7 nucleotides matching TRBD1. The CDR3 length is 15 residues. Germline CDR1 SGHRS, CDR2 YFSETQ. J was trimmed by 7 bases and V by 4 bases; bases with no gene match: 14.

There are many counts of this clonotype. The chain recombines TRBV27 with TRBJ2-7; D ambiguous. Per the germline V gene, CDR1 is MNHEY and CDR2 is SMNVEV (reference sequence). V was shortened by 1 base and J by 6 bases, with 10 bases between the two germline ends. The CDR3 is 13 amino acids. CDR3 coding DNA: TGTGCCAGCAGTTTATATTCGGTGGGCGAGCAGTACTTC. Its protein is CASSLYSVGEQYF.

This chain connects TRBV20-1 to TRBJ1-2, with TRBD1 matching 7 bases. The CDR3 covers 14 residues. V lost 3 bases, J lost 3 bases, and 7 bases stayed unmatched. The germline CDR1 and CDR2 sequences are DFQATT and SNEGSKA (reference sequence). The CDR3 region has the DNA TGCAGTGCTAGGCCACAGGGGAAAGACTATGGCTACACCTTC. Protein product: CSARPQGKDYGYTF.

This chain joins TRBV6-2 or TRBV6-3 and TRBJ1-5; unclear D gene. The CDR3 consists of 13 residues. V dropped 2 bases and J dropped 3 bases, with 5 bases sitting between them. Germline V gives CDR1 MNHEY, CDR2 SVGEGT. CDR3 protein: CASSYRYNQPQHF. The CDR3 DNA follows: TGTGCCAGCAGTTACCGGTACAATCAGCCCCAGCATTTT.